This TCR beta chain was profiled in a study of cytomegalovirus exposure and HLA in healthy donors. Across the whole study: Clustering assigned roughly 81% of the approximately 400 genotyped donors to the Caucasian-associated ancestry cluster.

Unrecorded immune exposure was likely among donors, who were nominally healthy when sampled. Losses at the gene ends were 4 bases for V and 4 bases for J; bases not matched to a gene: 4. This CDR3 is built from 15 residues. The germline gives CDR1 SNHLY, CDR2 FYNNEI. This clone was observed once. Its antigen remains unidentified. Whole-study results and caveats: CMV serostatus alone was available as immune exposure information. Many donors carried some public TCRs, although rarity characterized most TCR sequences.

This PCR relied on a set of 60 Vbeta primers and 13 Jbeta primers. The assay was immunoSEQ multiplex PCR, and TCRdb's table has in-frame clones only and misses some. The repertoire consists of 85,000 to 100,000 clones, with about 80% occurring once and the leading ten covering around 7%. The sequenced sample was PBMCs. The chain is built from TRBV2 and TRBJ2-5; 12 nucleotides line up with TRBD2. The sequence was collected from a young man in good health and CMV-seronegative. The CDR3 nucleotides read TGTGCCAGCAGTGGACTAGCGGGAGAGGGAGAGACCCAGTACTTC. Its protein product is CASSGLAGEGETQYF.